The following is a T cell receptor (beta chain) sequence with its context. Its antigen is currently unknown. This specimen comes from a study of cytomegalovirus exposure and HLA in healthy donors. Study findings and constraints: Presence/absence comparisons presumed near-even sequencing depth among donors.

CDR1 is GTSNPN and CDR2 is SVGIG in the germline V gene (reference sequence). The CDR3 is 13 residues long. The V gene lost 5 bases and the J gene lost 3 bases, with 10 bases spanning the gap. Primers included in the PCR were 60 Vbeta and 13 Jbeta primers. TCRdb keeps only in-frame clones here, not all; method: immunoSEQ multiplex PCR. The table lists about 140,000 clones, 70% to 85% of them singletons. Sequencing was carried out using PBMCs. This clonotype originated in a male donor in good health and CMV-seronegative. V usage is TRBV30 and J usage is TRBJ2-2; tentative D call: TRBD1 (5 bases). CDR3 nucleotides: TGTGCCTGGTCAGGGTTTGACACCGGGGAGCTGTTTTTT. Translating it yields CAWSGFDTGELFF.